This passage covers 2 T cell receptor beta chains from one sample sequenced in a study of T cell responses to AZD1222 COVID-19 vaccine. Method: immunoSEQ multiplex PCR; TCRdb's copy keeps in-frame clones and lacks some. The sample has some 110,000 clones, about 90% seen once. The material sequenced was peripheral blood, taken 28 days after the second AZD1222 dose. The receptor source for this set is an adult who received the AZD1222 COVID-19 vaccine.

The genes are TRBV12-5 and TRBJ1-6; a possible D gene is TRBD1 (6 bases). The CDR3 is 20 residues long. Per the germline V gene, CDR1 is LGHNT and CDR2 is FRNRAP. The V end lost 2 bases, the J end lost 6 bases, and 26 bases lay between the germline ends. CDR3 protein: CASGLPLGQGSVVLNSPLHF. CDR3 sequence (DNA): TGTGCTAGTGGTTTGCCCTTGGGGCAGGGGAGTGTTGTTCTTAATTCACCCCTCCACTTT.

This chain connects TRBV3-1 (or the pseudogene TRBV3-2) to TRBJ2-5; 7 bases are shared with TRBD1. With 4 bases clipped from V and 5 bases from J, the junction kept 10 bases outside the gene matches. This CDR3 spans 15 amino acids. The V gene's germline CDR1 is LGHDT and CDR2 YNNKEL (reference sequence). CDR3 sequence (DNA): TGTGCCAGCAGCCGCGGCGACAGGGAGCGGGAGACCCAGTACTTC. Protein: CASSRGDRERETQYF.